This TCR beta chain was recorded in a study of cytomegalovirus exposure and HLA in healthy donors. With 60 Vbeta and 13 Jbeta primers, the PCR was carried out. TCRdb keeps only in-frame clones here, not all; method: immunoSEQ multiplex PCR. The sample holds some 120,000 clones, about four fifths seen once. In the case of this clone: A junction boundary mismatches the germline segment, possibly from a read error.

From germline, CDR1 is SEHNR and CDR2 FQNEAQ (reference sequence). CDR3 size: 15 residues. Material: PBMCs. The rearrangement joins TRBV7-9 to TRBJ2-1; possible D gene TRBD1, 6 bases. The clonotype was recovered from a male donor in good health and CMV-seropositive. CDR3 region: CSSSLEWTAHNEQFF. The CDR3 bases are TGTTCCAGCAGCTTAGAGTGGACAGCCCACAATGAGCAGTTCTTC.